One TCR beta chain is described in this entry. The V segment lost 4 bases and the J segment 7 bases; nucleotides outside the gene matches: 9. CDR1 and CDR2 (germline): SGHNT, YYREEE (reference sequence). The CDR3 consists of 15 residues. Profiling relied on immunoSEQ multiplex PCR, and the TCRdb table lists in-frame clones only, not all of them. The sample has roughly 330,000 clones; 80% to 90% are singletons. This entry belongs to a study of blood T cell repertoires in COVID-19. Study in general: Nucleic acid was either cDNA or gDNA, and it came from T cells, B-cell-depleted T cells, or PBMCs.

The chain has TRBV5-4 and TRBJ2-1, with 9 bases matching TRBD1. This TCR came from a woman in her 50s with acute or convalescent COVID-19. The material sequenced was peripheral blood. The CDR3 loop is CASSPPGQGGNEQFF. The CDR3 bases are TGTGCCAGCAGCCCCCCGGGACAGGGTGGAAATGAGCAGTTCTTC.